One sample yielded the 5 T cell receptor beta chains listed below, sequenced in a study of early stage breast cancer tumors. Repertoires were generated with immunoSEQ multiplex PCR, while TCRdb's copy carries only in-frame clones and drops some. The sample comprises about 10,000 clones, 64% of which are singletons, and roughly 10% rests with the top ten. The material sequenced was breast tumor tissue. Receptors originate from a person in their sixties or seventies with breast cancer.

The chain carries TRBV28 and TRBJ2-3; the match to TRBD2 covers 10 bases. This CDR3 spans 15 amino acids. V trimming: 6 bases; J trimming: 3 bases; junction bases outside the gene matches: 6. CDR1 is MDHEN and CDR2 is SYDVKM in the germline V gene. The chain's CDR3 is CASSRTSGLTDTQYF. The CDR3 region has the DNA TGTGCCAGCAGCAGGACTAGCGGATTAACAGATACGCAGTATTTT. The full variable domain, rest sourced from reference TRBV28 and TRBJ2-3, is DVKVTQSSRYLVKRTGEKVFLECVQDMDHENMFWYRQDPGLGLRLIYFSYDVKMKEKGDIPEGYSVSREKKERFSLILESASTNQTSMYLCASSRTSGLTDTQYFGPGTRLTVL.

V usage is TRBV11-1 and J usage is TRBJ2-6; D not certain. Per the germline V gene, CDR1 is SGHAT and CDR2 is FQDESV (reference sequence). The V and J ends lost 6 bases and 5 bases respectively, with 11 bases between them. The CDR3 consists of 14 residues. CDR3 sequence (DNA): TGTGCCAGCAGAGGGCCACATAGGGCCAACGTCCTGACTTTC. This encodes CASRGPHRANVLTF. Drawing the rest from reference TRBV11-1 and TRBJ2-6, the complete variable domain is EAEVAQSPRYKITEKSQAVAFWCDPISGHATLYWYRQILGQGPELLVQFQDESVVDDSQLPKDRFSAERLKGVDSTLKIQPAELGDSAMYLCASRGPHRANVLTFGAGSRLTVL.

The V call is TRBV28, the J call TRBJ1-1; a weak D match, TRBD1 (5 bases). CDR1 is MDHEN and CDR2 is SYDVKM in the germline V gene. The germline V and J ends were trimmed by 8 bases and 4 bases, with 17 bases remaining between them. The CDR3 covers 14 residues. The chain's CDR3 is CASRPGGRATEAFF. CDR3 sequence (DNA): TGTGCCAGCCGCCCCGGGGGGAGGGCCACTGAAGCTTTCTTT.

The rearrangement joins TRBV27 to TRBJ1-1; 7 bases are a match to TRBD1. V gave up 7 bases and J gave up 1 base; unmatched junction bases: 3. The CDR3 loop spans 13 amino acids. Germline CDR1 MNHEY, CDR2 SMNVEV (reference sequence). Here the CDR3 DNA reads TGTGCCAGCACGACAGGGCCGAACACTGAAGCTTTCTTT. Residues: CASTTGPNTEAFF.

This chain links TRBV11-1 with TRBJ2-1; D is ambiguous. Germline CDR1 is SGHAT and CDR2 is FQDESV (reference sequence). The CDR3 runs 16 residues. V lost 0 bases and J lost 1, with 10 bases in between. CDR3 loop: CASSLAGGWSYNEQFF. CDR3 nucleotide sequence: TGTGCCAGCAGCTTAGCGGGCGGATGGTCCTACAATGAGCAGTTCTTC.